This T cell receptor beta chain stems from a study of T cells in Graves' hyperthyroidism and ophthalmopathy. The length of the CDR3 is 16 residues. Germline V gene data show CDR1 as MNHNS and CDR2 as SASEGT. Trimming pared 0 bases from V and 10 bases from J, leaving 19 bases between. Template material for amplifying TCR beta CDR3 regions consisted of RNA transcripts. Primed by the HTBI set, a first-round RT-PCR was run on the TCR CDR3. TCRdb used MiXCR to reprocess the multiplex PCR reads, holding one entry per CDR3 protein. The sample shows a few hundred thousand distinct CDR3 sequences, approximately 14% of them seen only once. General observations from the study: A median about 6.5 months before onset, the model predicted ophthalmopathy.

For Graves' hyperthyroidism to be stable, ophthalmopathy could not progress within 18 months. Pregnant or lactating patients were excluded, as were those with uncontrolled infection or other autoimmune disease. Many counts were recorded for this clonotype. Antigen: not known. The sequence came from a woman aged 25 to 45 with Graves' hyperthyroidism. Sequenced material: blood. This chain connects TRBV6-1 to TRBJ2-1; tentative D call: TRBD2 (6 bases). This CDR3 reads CASSEAGGILPREQFF. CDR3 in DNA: TGTGCCAGCAGTGAAGCCGGCGGGATCCTCCCTCGGGAGCAGTTCTTC.